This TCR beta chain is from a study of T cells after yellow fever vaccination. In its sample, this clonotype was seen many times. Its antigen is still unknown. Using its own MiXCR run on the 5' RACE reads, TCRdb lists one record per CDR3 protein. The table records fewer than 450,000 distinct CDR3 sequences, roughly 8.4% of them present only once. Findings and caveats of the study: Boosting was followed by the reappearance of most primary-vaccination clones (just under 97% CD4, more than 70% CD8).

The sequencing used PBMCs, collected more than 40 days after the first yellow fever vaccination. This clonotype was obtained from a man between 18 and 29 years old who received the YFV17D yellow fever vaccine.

The CDR3 region is CASSLNGAEAFF. The CDR3 bases are TGTGCCAGCAGCCTAAACGGGGCGGAGGCTTTCTTT. The V and J genes are TRBV7-6 and TRBJ1-1, with D perhaps TRBD1 (5 bases). Looked up from germline, CDR1 is SGHVS and CDR2 is FNYEAQ. This CDR3 region has 12 residues. Trimming stripped 5 bases from V and 11 bases from J, with 15 bases between. Full variable domain (remainder filled in from reference TRBV7-6 and TRBJ1-1): GAGVSQSPRYKVTKRGQDVALRCDPISGHVSLYWYRQALGQGPEFLTYFNYEAQQDKSGLPNDRFSAERPEGSISTLTIQRTEQRDSAMYRCASSLNGAEAFFGQGTRLTVV.